This TCR beta chain was obtained from a study of CD8+ T cells in alopecia areata (dated by TCRdb to 2016 to 2018). For context, the study as a whole: The study used high-throughput TCRbeta sequencing to examine T cell clonal expansion in alopecia areata, in both the C3H/HeJ mouse model and human patients. Scalp clonality was compared across normal scalp (n=4), patchy alopecia areata scalp (n=8), and alopecia totalis/universalis scalp (n=8). Human TCRbeta sequencing covered scalp tissue and sorted CD4+ and CD8+ peripheral blood T cells from patchy and totalis/universalis alopecia areata patients and healthy controls. TCRbeta CDR3 regions were amplified by immunoSEQ multiplex PCR with 35 Vbeta forward and 13 Jbeta reverse primers. RNA was obtained with the PAXgene miRNA kit for fixed scalp, the miRNeasy kit for PBMCs, and the RNeasy kit for mouse skin.

The paper's findings and limits, for the study overall: Lesional scalp, especially in alopecia totalis/universalis, showed higher clonality and more expanded CD8+ clones than normal scalp, suggesting antigenic drive. Unlike mouse skin, where gammadelta T cells dominate, normal human skin contains resident alphabeta T cells that get sequenced too, which complicates analysis of the scalp TCR repertoire. Shared TCR sequences between patients were less evident than in mice, which may be partly attributable to HLA diversity in the patient population.

After PBMCs were isolated by density centrifugation and stained for CD3, CD4 and CD8, a FACSAria was used to sort CD4+ and CD8+ T cells. Unaffected controls provided scalp biopsies and blood samples. This clone was found a few times. Its specific antigen is unknown. Nothing much larger sits one base from this clone, and base qualities are not available. To prepare the library, the immunoSEQ multiplex PCR assay was applied. RNA was extracted from all samples and reverse transcribed into cDNA as template for TCR sequencing. SuperScript III was used to make first-strand cDNA, primed with a 2:1 mix of oligo-dT and random hexamers. A synthetic immune receptor repertoire was used to measure amplification bias, and any remaining bias was corrected computationally. The paper's data handling went like this. After raw reads were preprocessed to remove errors, the CDR3 was defined following IMGT conventions as running from the conserved cysteine to phenylalanine. Clonality was computed as 1 minus the Shannon entropy, with the entropy normalized by log2 of the number of productive unique TCRs. Whether scalp clones were CD4 or CD8 was inferred by matching scalp TCRbeta sequences against CD4 and CD8 repertoires sorted from blood. TCRdb took over this immuneACCESS table, retaining in-frame rearrangements with V and J assigned. Such tables are incomplete; in checked studies, under half of the missing clones stem from an unresolved V gene, and the remainder is unexplained. V and J calls and clone size are copied from that table; D and trimming were computed from the DNA. The sample includes 150,000 to 200,000 clones, with roughly 50% observed a single time. The ten biggest clones cover less than 5% of the sample.

Sequencing was carried out using CD4+ T cells sorted from blood. The TCR was taken from a human donor in good health.

The CDR3 protein is CASSPWDRELSGANVLTF. The DNA sequence is TGCGCCAGCAGCCCGTGGGACAGGGAACTTTCTGGGGCCAACGTCCTGACTTTC. The V and J genes are TRBV5-1 and TRBJ2-6; a stretch of 9 junction bases matches TRBD1. Trimming removed 4 bases from V and 1 base from J; the gene matches leave 9 bases unexplained. The CDR3 holds 18 amino acids from the cysteine to the phenylalanine. Of all the DNA, just the CDR3 is kept, 54 bases in frame from base 1. The germline V gene specifies SGHRS as CDR1 and YFSETQ as CDR2.